This T cell receptor (beta chain) was captured in a study of blood T cell repertoires in COVID-19. The Seattle site enrolled patients during active infection and followed them longitudinally. In the authors' workflow: Estimated nucleated cell counts came from reference gene primer amplification. Method: immunoSEQ multiplex PCR; TCRdb's copy keeps in-frame clones and lacks some. V and J calls and clone size are as listed in that table; D and trimming were resolved from the DNA. The sample has a few hundred thousand clones; approximately 88% are singletons. The CDR3 spans 15 residues. The V gene lost 1 base and the J gene lost 8 bases, with 17 bases spanning the gap. Germline CDR1 reads GTSNPN; CDR2 reads SVGIG (reference sequence).

The source is a woman in her 70s with COVID-19, enrolled during active disease. The rearrangement joins TRBV30 to TRBJ1-4; D perhaps matches TRBD1 (6 bases). The sequenced sample consisted of peripheral blood. This chain's CDR3 is CAWSAPNPGTEKLFF. In nucleotides, the CDR3 is TGTGCCTGGAGTGCCCCGAATCCCGGGACAGAAAAACTGTTTTTT. Combining the CDR3 with reference TRBV30 and TRBJ1-4 gives the whole variable domain SQTIHQWPATLVQPVGSPLSLECTVEGTSNPNLYWYRQAAGRGLQLLFYSVGIGQISSEVPQNLSASRPQDRQFILSSKKLLLSDSGFYLCAWSAPNPGTEKLFFGSGTQLSVL.